The rows below give T cell receptor beta chains drawn from one sample of a study of cytomegalovirus exposure and HLA in healthy donors. Libraries were prepared by immunoSEQ multiplex PCR; TCRdb keeps only in-frame clonotypes and omits some of them. The table has approximately 120,000 clones, around three quarters seen once. Specimen: PBMCs. The receptors were sampled from a woman in her forties or fifties in good health and CMV-seronegative. Both conserved end residues are part of each CDR3. Fields, in order: CDR3 length, D gene, J gene, V gene, clone size, CDR3 DNA, CDR3 protein. The D gene is left open where the match is weak. Clone size is shown for a subset of rows, as once, few, many or a class of expanded clone.

len: 12; d_gene: -; j_gene: TRBJ2-1; v_gene: TRBV29-1; abundance: -; CDR3nt: TGCAGCGTTGAAGATCTTCCGGATGAGCAGTTCTTC; CDR3aa: CSVEDLPDEQFF
len: 11; d_gene: -; j_gene: TRBJ2-7; v_gene: TRBV7-2; abundance: few; CDR3nt: TGTGCCAGCAGCGCGCAGGGACTTCAGTACTTC; CDR3aa: CASSAQGLQYF
len: 15; d_gene: TRBD2; j_gene: TRBJ2-1; v_gene: TRBV7-2; abundance: -; CDR3nt: TGTGCCAGCAGCTTAAATGCGGGAGGAGGGAATGAGCAGTTCTTC; CDR3aa: CASSLNAGGGNEQFF
len: 14; d_gene: -; j_gene: TRBJ2-1; v_gene: TRBV7-3; abundance: -; CDR3nt: TGTGCCAGCAGCCCGGACAGCTCCTACAATGAGCAGTTCTTC; CDR3aa: CASSPDSSYNEQFF
len: 11; d_gene: -; j_gene: TRBJ2-7; v_gene: TRBV2; abundance: -; CDR3nt: TGTGCCAGCAAGCAGGGAAGCGAGCAGTACTTC; CDR3aa: CASKQGSEQYF
len: 16; d_gene: -; j_gene: TRBJ2-2; v_gene: TRBV7-9; abundance: -; CDR3nt: TGTTCCAGCAGCCAACCCCGACAAGCGAACACCGGGGAGCTGTTTTTT; CDR3aa: CSSSQPRQANTGELFF
len: 16; d_gene: TRBD1; j_gene: TRBJ2-7; v_gene: TRBV7-2; abundance: -; CDR3nt: TGTGCCAGCAGCTTAGGGGGACAGGGGGCTGTATACGAGCAGTACTTC; CDR3aa: CASSLGGQGAVYEQYF
len: 13; d_gene: -; j_gene: TRBJ1-5; v_gene: TRBV19; abundance: -; CDR3nt: TGTGCCAGTGGCAGGGGAGGCAATCAGCCCCAGCATTTT; CDR3aa: CASGRGGNQPQHF
len: 12; d_gene: -; j_gene: TRBJ2-3; v_gene: TRBV6-5; abundance: -; CDR3nt: TGTGCCAGCGAAGGAGGCACAGATACGCAGTATTTT; CDR3aa: CASEGGTDTQYF
len: 17; d_gene: TRBD1; j_gene: TRBJ1-2; v_gene: TRBV5-1; abundance: -; CDR3nt: TGCGCCAGCAGCTTGGGGGGACAGGGGGCCTCGAACTATGGCTACACCTTC; CDR3aa: CASSLGGQGASNYGYTF
len: 14; d_gene: -; j_gene: TRBJ2-7; v_gene: TRBV6-1; abundance: -; CDR3nt: TGTGCCAGCAGTGAGGTCAGGGTGGGAAGCGAGCAGTACTTC; CDR3aa: CASSEVRVGSEQYF
len: 14; d_gene: TRBD1; j_gene: TRBJ1-2; v_gene: TRBV4-1; abundance: -; CDR3nt: TGCGCCAGCAGCCACCCCGGACAGGCCTATGGCTACACCTTC; CDR3aa: CASSHPGQAYGYTF
len: 16; d_gene: TRBD2; j_gene: TRBJ2-2; v_gene: TRBV6-4; abundance: -; CDR3nt: TGTGCCAGCAGAGCGGCGGGAGGGAGTGACACCGGGGAGCTGTTTTTT; CDR3aa: CASRAAGGSDTGELFF
len: 14; d_gene: -; j_gene: TRBJ1-1; v_gene: TRBV13; abundance: few; CDR3nt: TGTGCCAGCAGCCTCCCATTGGGGGGAACTGAAGCTTTCTTT; CDR3aa: CASSLPLGGTEAFF
len: 12; d_gene: -; j_gene: TRBJ2-1; v_gene: TRBV25-1; abundance: -; CDR3nt: TGTGCCAGCAGTTATGACAGGCTTGAGCAGTTCTTC; CDR3aa: CASSYDRLEQFF
len: 15; d_gene: TRBD1; j_gene: TRBJ1-2; v_gene: TRBV15; abundance: once; CDR3nt: TGTGCCACCAGCAGAGACACAGGGGTCAACTATGGCTACACCTTC; CDR3aa: CATSRDTGVNYGYTF
len: 15; d_gene: TRBD1; j_gene: TRBJ2-4; v_gene: TRBV19; abundance: -; CDR3nt: TGTGCCAGTAGTATAGGGTTGGGGCAGGGGGACATTCAGTACTTC; CDR3aa: CASSIGLGQGDIQYF
len: 14; d_gene: -; j_gene: TRBJ2-5; v_gene: TRBV18; abundance: -; CDR3nt: TGTGCCAGCTCACCGGACTACGTTCAAGAGACCCAGTACTTC; CDR3aa: CASSPDYVQETQYF
len: 14; d_gene: TRBD2; j_gene: TRBJ2-1; v_gene: TRBV6-5; abundance: -; CDR3nt: TGTGCCAGCAAACGAACTAGCGGGACGAATGAGCAGTTCTTC; CDR3aa: CASKRTSGTNEQFF
len: 14; d_gene: -; j_gene: TRBJ1-5; v_gene: TRBV28; abundance: -; CDR3nt: TGTGCCAGCAGTTTGGGAGGGATTAATCAGCCCCAGCATTTT; CDR3aa: CASSLGGINQPQHF
len: 15; d_gene: -; j_gene: TRBJ2-1; v_gene: TRBV9; abundance: few; CDR3nt: TGTGCCAGCAGCGTAGGGGCAGGGTGGGGCAATGAGCAGTTCTTC; CDR3aa: CASSVGAGWGNEQFF
len: 14; d_gene: TRBD1; j_gene: TRBJ2-1; v_gene: TRBV29-1; abundance: -; CDR3nt: TGCAGCGTTGAGACAGGGGCGGGTGGGAATGAGCAGTTCTTC; CDR3aa: CSVETGAGGNEQFF
len: 12; d_gene: -; j_gene: TRBJ2-5; v_gene: TRBV19; abundance: once; CDR3nt: TGTGCCAGTAGTATAACAGCTGAGACCCAGTACTTC; CDR3aa: CASSITAETQYF
len: 13; d_gene: -; j_gene: TRBJ2-5; v_gene: TRBV4-3; abundance: once; CDR3nt: TGCGCCAGCAGCCAAGATGGGGGGGAGACCCAGTACTTC; CDR3aa: CASSQDGGETQYF
len: 17; d_gene: TRBD1; j_gene: TRBJ1-6; v_gene: TRBV19; abundance: -; CDR3nt: TGTGCCAGTAGTAAACGACAGGGGGCATTCGTACATTCACCCCTCCACTTT; CDR3aa: CASSKRQGAFVHSPLHF
len: 13; d_gene: -; j_gene: TRBJ2-7; v_gene: TRBV4-3; abundance: -; CDR3nt: TGCGCCAGCAGCCAAGGAGACTCCTACGAGCAGTACTTC; CDR3aa: CASSQGDSYEQYF
len: 14; d_gene: -; j_gene: TRBJ1-6; v_gene: TRBV10-3; abundance: few; CDR3nt: TGTGCCATCAGTGAAGACAGGATTAATTCACCCCTCCACTTT; CDR3aa: CAISEDRINSPLHF
len: 14; d_gene: TRBD1; j_gene: TRBJ2-7; v_gene: TRBV18; abundance: few; CDR3nt: TGTGCCAGCTCACTTGGCAGGGGGCCCGACGAGCAGTACTTC; CDR3aa: CASSLGRGPDEQYF
len: 16; d_gene: -; j_gene: TRBJ1-1; v_gene: TRBV30; abundance: -; CDR3nt: TGTGCCTGGACCCCACTGACAGTTTCCTGGAACACTGAAGCTTTCTTT; CDR3aa: CAWTPLTVSWNTEAFF
len: 18; d_gene: TRBD2; j_gene: TRBJ2-1; v_gene: TRBV10-1; abundance: once; CDR3nt: TGCGCCAGCAGTAGCCCTAGCGGGAGCACCCCGGATGGCAATGAGCAGTTCTTC; CDR3aa: CASSSPSGSTPDGNEQFF
len: 14; d_gene: TRBD2; j_gene: TRBJ2-7; v_gene: TRBV5-1; abundance: -; CDR3nt: TGCGCCAGCAGCTTGACTAGCGGCTCCTACGAGCAGTACTTC; CDR3aa: CASSLTSGSYEQYF
len: 15; d_gene: -; j_gene: TRBJ1-3; v_gene: TRBV28; abundance: -; CDR3nt: TGTGCCAGCATTCCGGGACTGCACTCTGGAAACACCATATATTTT; CDR3aa: CASIPGLHSGNTIYF
len: 13; d_gene: TRBD1; j_gene: TRBJ2-7; v_gene: TRBV6-5; abundance: -; CDR3nt: TGTGCCAGCAGAGTGGGACAGGCCTACGAGCAGTACTTC; CDR3aa: CASRVGQAYEQYF
len: 15; d_gene: -; j_gene: TRBJ2-2; v_gene: TRBV5-1; abundance: -; CDR3nt: TGCGCCAGCAGCTTGTCTGGGAGCCCCTCCGGGGAGCTGTTTTTT; CDR3aa: CASSLSGSPSGELFF
len: 13; d_gene: -; j_gene: TRBJ1-2; v_gene: TRBV27; abundance: -; CDR3nt: TGTGCCAGCAGTGTTATACAGGGCTATGGCTACACCTTC; CDR3aa: CASSVIQGYGYTF
len: 15; d_gene: -; j_gene: TRBJ2-2; v_gene: TRBV7-3; abundance: -; CDR3nt: TGTGCCAGCAGCTTACGCGGGAATACCCCCGGGGAGCTGTTTTTT; CDR3aa: CASSLRGNTPGELFF
len: 15; d_gene: TRBD1; j_gene: TRBJ1-3; v_gene: TRBV30; abundance: -; CDR3nt: TGTGCCTGGCTAATACAGGGGGCTATTGGAAACACCATATATTTT; CDR3aa: CAWLIQGAIGNTIYF
len: 13; d_gene: -; j_gene: TRBJ2-7; v_gene: TRBV11-3; abundance: -; CDR3nt: TGTGCCAGCAGCTTAGGACCTAGCTACGAGCAGTACTTC; CDR3aa: CASSLGPSYEQYF
len: 15; d_gene: TRBD2; j_gene: TRBJ2-2; v_gene: TRBV6-6; abundance: -; CDR3nt: TGTGCCAGCAGTTACCCAGCGGGAGGGCACGGGGAGCTGTTTTTT; CDR3aa: CASSYPAGGHGELFF
len: 13; d_gene: TRBD1; j_gene: TRBJ1-2; v_gene: TRBV13; abundance: -; CDR3nt: TGTGCCAGCAGCACCGGGACAGGGTTTGGCTACACCTTC; CDR3aa: CASSTGTGFGYTF
len: 12; d_gene: -; j_gene: TRBJ2-2; v_gene: TRBV28; abundance: few; CDR3nt: TGTGCCACCGACAGGAACACCGGGGAGCTGTTTTTT; CDR3aa: CATDRNTGELFF
len: 13; d_gene: -; j_gene: TRBJ2-7; v_gene: TRBV2; abundance: few; CDR3nt: TGTGCCAGCAGTGTCGGGCAGGGCTACGAGCAGTACTTC; CDR3aa: CASSVGQGYEQYF
len: 14; d_gene: TRBD2; j_gene: TRBJ2-7; v_gene: TRBV9; abundance: -; CDR3nt: TGTGCCAGCAGCGACAGCGGGATAGACTACGAGCAGTACTTC; CDR3aa: CASSDSGIDYEQYF
len: 15; d_gene: -; j_gene: TRBJ1-1; v_gene: TRBV7-2; abundance: few; CDR3nt: TGTGCCAGCAGCTTAGGGAGGGGCCTTGGCGCTGAAGCTTTCTTT; CDR3aa: CASSLGRGLGAEAFF
len: 16; d_gene: -; j_gene: TRBJ1-2; v_gene: TRBV12-2; abundance: -; CDR3nt: TGTGCAAGTCGCTTAGTAATGTCTGGAGGGGAGTATGGCTACACCTTC; CDR3aa: CASRLVMSGGEYGYTF